This TCR beta chain came from a study of memory CD4+ T cells and cytomegalovirus serostatus. For the study at large: This sample comes from healthy Belgian adults, fewer than ten CMV seropositive, roughly 22 seronegative.

V was pared by 4 bases and J by 11 bases, with 20 bases between. CDR1 is MDHEN and CDR2 is SYDVKM in the germline V gene. This CDR3 is built from 14 residues. On this clone itself: Its target is unknown.

General study findings and limits: About two fifths of the roughly 160 known CMV-associated TCRbeta sequences appeared in CD4+ memory. Suggested: most of the CMV-linked TCR signature lies in CD4+ memory cells.

In the original processing: Out-of-frame sequences were removed, leaving roughly 2.1 million distinct TCRbeta sequences. Assay used: immunoSEQ multiplex PCR; TCRdb lists only in-frame clones, some missing. V, J and clone size derive from that table, while D and trimming were established from the DNA sequence. The table shows roughly 54,000 clones, with around 76% occurring only once. The sort gate was single viable CD3+CD4+CD8-CD45RO+ cells for memory CD4+ T cells. The chain uses TRBV28 and TRBJ1-2; TRBD1 is a possible D gene (5 bases). The source of this sequence is an adult in good health and CMV-seronegative. Source material: memory CD4+ T cells from blood. CDR3 sequence: CASSSQERGVRYTF. CDR3 sequence (DNA): TGTGCCAGCAGTTCCCAGGAGAGGGGAGTGAGGTACACCTTC.